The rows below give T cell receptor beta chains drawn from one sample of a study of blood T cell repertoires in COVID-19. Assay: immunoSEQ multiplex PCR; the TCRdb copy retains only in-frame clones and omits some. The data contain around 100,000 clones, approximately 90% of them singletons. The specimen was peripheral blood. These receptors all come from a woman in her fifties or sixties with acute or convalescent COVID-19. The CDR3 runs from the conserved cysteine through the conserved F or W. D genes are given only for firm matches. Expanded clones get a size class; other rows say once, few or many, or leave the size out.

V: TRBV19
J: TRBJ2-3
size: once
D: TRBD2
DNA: TGTGCCAGCACTAGCGGGGGGGCCTACACAGATACGCAGTATTTT
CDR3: CASTSGGAYTDTQYF

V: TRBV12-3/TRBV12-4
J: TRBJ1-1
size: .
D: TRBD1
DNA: TGTGCCAGCACCAAGACAGGGTGGACGGCTTTCTTT
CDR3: CASTKTGWTAFF

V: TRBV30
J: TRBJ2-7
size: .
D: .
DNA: TGTGCCTGGAGTGTCGATGACAGCTTAAGCTCCTACGAGCAGTACTTC
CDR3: CAWSVDDSLSSYEQYF

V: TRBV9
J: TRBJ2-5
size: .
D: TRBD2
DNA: TGTGCCAGCAGCGTAGCGGGGACTAGCGGGACTCCCTTCCAAGAGACCCAGTACTTC
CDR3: CASSVAGTSGTPFQETQYF

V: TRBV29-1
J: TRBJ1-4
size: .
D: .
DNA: TGCAGCGTTGGGGAGCGCAGCCTTGCAACTAATGAAAAACTGTTTTTT
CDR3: CSVGERSLATNEKLFF

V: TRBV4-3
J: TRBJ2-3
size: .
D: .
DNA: TGCGCCAGCAGCCAAGAGTTCGAGGATACGCAGTATTTT
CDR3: CASSQEFEDTQYF

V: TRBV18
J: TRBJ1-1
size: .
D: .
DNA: TGTGCCAGCTCACCACGGGGGGTGTGGACTGAAGCTTTCTTT
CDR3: CASSPRGVWTEAFF

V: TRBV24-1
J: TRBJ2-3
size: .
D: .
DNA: TGTGCCACCAGTGACCTAATAGGAGGGACAGATACGCAGTATTTT
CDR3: CATSDLIGGTDTQYF

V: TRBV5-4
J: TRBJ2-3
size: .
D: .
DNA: TGTGCCAGCAGCTTGGTGGGGGCTAGCACAGATACGCAGTATTTT
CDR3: CASSLVGASTDTQYF

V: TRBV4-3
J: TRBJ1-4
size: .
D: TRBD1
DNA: TGCGCCAGCAGCCAAGAGAGGGGGACAGGGGTGGGTGAAAAACTGTTTTTT
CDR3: CASSQERGTGVGEKLFF

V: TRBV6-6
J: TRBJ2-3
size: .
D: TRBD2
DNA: TGTGCCACCGGGGGGTCGCCGCAGTATTTT
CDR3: CATGGSPQYF

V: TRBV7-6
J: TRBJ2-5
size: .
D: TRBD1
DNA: TGTGCCAGCAGCTTCGGCACAGGGGTCGAGACCCAGTACTTC
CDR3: CASSFGTGVETQYF

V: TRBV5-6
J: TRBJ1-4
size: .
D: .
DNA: TGTGCCAGCAGCTCGGACAGTCGGGCGGAAAAACTGTTTTTT
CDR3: CASSSDSRAEKLFF

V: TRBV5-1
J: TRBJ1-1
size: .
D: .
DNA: TGCGCCAGCAGCTTGGGTCAATACACTGAAGCTTTCTTT
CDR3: CASSLGQYTEAFF

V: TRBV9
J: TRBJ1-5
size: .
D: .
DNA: TGTGCCAGCAGCGTAGGAGGAGATAGCAATCAGCCCCAGCATTTT
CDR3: CASSVGGDSNQPQHF

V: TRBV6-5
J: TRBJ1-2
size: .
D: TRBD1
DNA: TGTGCCAGCAGCCAAAATGGACAGGGGCAAGGCTACACCTTC
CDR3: CASSQNGQGQGYTF

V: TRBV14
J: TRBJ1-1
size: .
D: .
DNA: TGTGCCAGCAGCAGCCTCCGGACGGGGAATGCTGAAGCTTTCTTT
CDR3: CASSSLRTGNAEAFF

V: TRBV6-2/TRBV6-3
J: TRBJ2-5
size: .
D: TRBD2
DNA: TGTGCCAGCAGTTACAAAAAGTTGGGCGGGAGTTCAGAGACCCAGTACTTC
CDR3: CASSYKKLGGSSETQYF

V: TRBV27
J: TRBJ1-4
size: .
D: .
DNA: TGTGCCAGCAGTTTGGGCCGAAATGAAAAACTGTTTTTT
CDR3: CASSLGRNEKLFF

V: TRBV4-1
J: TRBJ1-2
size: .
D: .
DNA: TGCGCCAGCAGCCAAGACTCGGGGAGTGACTATGGCTACACCTTC
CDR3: CASSQDSGSDYGYTF

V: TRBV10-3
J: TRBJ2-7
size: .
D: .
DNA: TGTGCCATCAGGCCGAGTACAGGCTCCTACGAGCAGTACTTC
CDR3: CAIRPSTGSYEQYF

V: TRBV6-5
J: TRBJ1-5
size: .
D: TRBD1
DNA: TGTGCCAGCAGTTATACAGGGGAACAGCCCCAGCATTTT
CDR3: CASSYTGEQPQHF

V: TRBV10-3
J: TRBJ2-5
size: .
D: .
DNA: TGTGCCATCAGTCCTCAACAGGGAGCTCAAGAGACCCAGTACTTC
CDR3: CAISPQQGAQETQYF

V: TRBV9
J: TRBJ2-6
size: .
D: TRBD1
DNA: TGTGCCAGCAGCGGACGACAGGGAGCCGACTCTGGGGCCAACGTCCTGACTTTC
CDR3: CASSGRQGADSGANVLTF

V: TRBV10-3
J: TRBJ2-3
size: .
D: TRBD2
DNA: TGTGCCATCAGTGATAGACTAGCGGGGGGGCAAGATACGCAGTATTTT
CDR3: CAISDRLAGGQDTQYF

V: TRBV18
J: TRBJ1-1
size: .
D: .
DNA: TGTGCCAGTACAGGGTTTGACACTGAAGCTTTCTTT
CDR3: CASTGFDTEAFF

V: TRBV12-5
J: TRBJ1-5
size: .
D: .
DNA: TGTGCTAGTGGTTTGGTAGTTGGGGCGAGCAATCAGCCCCAGCATTTT
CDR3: CASGLVVGASNQPQHF

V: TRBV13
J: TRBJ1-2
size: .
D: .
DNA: TGTGCCAGCAGTTCTGAGAACTATGGCTACACCTTC
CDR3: CASSSENYGYTF

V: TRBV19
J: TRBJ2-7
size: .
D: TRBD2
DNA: TGTGCCAGTAGTAAAGCGGGATCTGAAAGCAGGTCCTACGAGCAGTACTTC
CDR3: CASSKAGSESRSYEQYF

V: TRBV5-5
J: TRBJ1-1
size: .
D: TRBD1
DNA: TGTGCCAGCAGCATACAGGGGGTCAACACTGAAGCTTTCTTT
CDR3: CASSIQGVNTEAFF

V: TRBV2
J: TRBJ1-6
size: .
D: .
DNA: TGTGCCAGCAATCTCTCCCCGAGTTCCTATAATTCACCCCTCCACTTT
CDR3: CASNLSPSSYNSPLHF

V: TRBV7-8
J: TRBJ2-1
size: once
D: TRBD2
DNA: TGTGCCAGCAGCTTAGCGCGAGGAACGGTAGCGGGGGAAAGCTCCTACAATGAGCAGTTCTTC
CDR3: CASSLARGTVAGESSYNEQFF

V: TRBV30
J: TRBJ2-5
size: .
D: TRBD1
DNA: TGTGCCTCAGGACAGGGGAAAAACCGGAAGACCCAGTACTTC
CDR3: CASGQGKNRKTQYF

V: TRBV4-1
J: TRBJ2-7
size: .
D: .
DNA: TGCGCCAGCAGCCAATACACGACAGGCTACGAGCAGTACTTC
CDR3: CASSQYTTGYEQYF

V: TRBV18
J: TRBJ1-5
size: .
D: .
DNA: TGTGCCAGCTCACCACAAGGAGGGACTAGCAATCAGCCCCAGCATTTT
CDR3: CASSPQGGTSNQPQHF

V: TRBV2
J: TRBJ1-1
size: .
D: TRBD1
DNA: TGTGCCAGCCACAGGGGGCTAACTGAAGCTTTCTTT
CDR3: CASHRGLTEAFF

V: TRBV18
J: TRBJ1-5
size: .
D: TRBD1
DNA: TGTGCCAGCTCACCACCTGGCAGGGGGATTAAACAGCCCCAGCATTTT
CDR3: CASSPPGRGIKQPQHF

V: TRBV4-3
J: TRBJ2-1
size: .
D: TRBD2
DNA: TGCGCCAGCAGCCAAGACGGTTCCGGGACTAGGGGATTTGAGCAGTTCTTC
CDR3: CASSQDGSGTRGFEQFF